This T cell receptor beta chain was identified during a study of T cell repertoires in cytomegalovirus infection. Looking at the study overall: CMV infection and matching HLA type were both indicated by public TCR beta signatures.

This clonotype appeared many times. As yet, its antigen is unknown. Study-level points and caveats: Summed frequency of public TCR beta families distinguished CMV carriers with the relevant HLA. The study found HLA-C-restricted CMV-specific TCR beta clonotypes dominating the ex vivo response.

The CDR3 runs to 15 residues. Germline CDR1 reads SGHAT; CDR2 reads FQNNGV. V shed 5 bases, J shed 7 bases, and the junction held 11 bases outside the gene matches. Each CDR3 protein gets one entry after TCRdb re-called the reads with MiXCR. The table records around 43,000 distinct CDR3 sequences, approximately 22% of them present only once. Source material: PBMCs, sequenced either directly or after in vitro stimulation (not recorded which). The gene calls are TRBV11-2 and TRBJ2-1, with TRBD2 matching over 7 bases. The receptor's source is a human donor in good health (CMV status not recorded). Some clones in this sample may be carry-over from other donors' samples. CDR3 protein: CASSEPFGGGNEQFF. In DNA, the CDR3 is TGTGCCAGCAGCGAACCCTTCGGGGGAGGGAATGAGCAGTTCTTC.